These T cell receptor beta chains were read from a single sample in a study of cytomegalovirus exposure and HLA in healthy donors. Data came from immunoSEQ multiplex PCR; TCRdb stores just in-frame clones and leaves some out. The table shows fewer than 150,000 clones, with approximately 15% occurring only once. The sequencing input was PBMCs. These receptors all come from a woman aged 18-30 years in good health and CMV-seronegative. The CDR3 runs from the conserved cysteine through the conserved F or W. Each record gives: D gene, clone size, V gene, J gene, CDR3 protein, CDR3 DNA. D genes are given only for firm matches. Clone size appears in some rows only: once, few, many, or a class for an expanded clone.

d_gene: .; abundance: .; v_gene: TRBV7-3; j_gene: TRBJ1-5; CDR3aa: CASSQGPGQPQHF; CDR3nt: TGTGCCAGCAGCCAGGGCCCGGGTCAGCCCCAGCATTTT
d_gene: .; abundance: .; v_gene: TRBV6-5; j_gene: TRBJ1-4; CDR3aa: CASSPPGRRKLFF; CDR3nt: TGTGCCAGCAGTCCCCCGGGGAGAAGAAAACTGTTTTTT
d_gene: .; abundance: .; v_gene: TRBV2; j_gene: TRBJ2-5; CDR3aa: CASSEGETSQETQYF; CDR3nt: TGTGCCAGCAGTGAGGGGGAGACTAGCCAAGAGACCCAGTACTTC
d_gene: TRBD2; abundance: many; v_gene: TRBV18; j_gene: TRBJ2-2; CDR3aa: CASTLAGRTGELFF; CDR3nt: TGTGCCAGCACCCTAGCGGGGAGGACCGGGGAGCTGTTTTTT
d_gene: .; abundance: .; v_gene: TRBV4-2; j_gene: TRBJ2-5; CDR3aa: CASSQDKLRTDQETQYF; CDR3nt: TGTGCCAGCAGCCAAGATAAATTAAGGACAGACCAAGAGACCCAGTACTTC
d_gene: TRBD1; abundance: few; v_gene: TRBV30; j_gene: TRBJ2-7; CDR3aa: CAWSADRGRHEQYF; CDR3nt: TGTGCCTGGAGTGCCGACAGGGGGCGCCACGAGCAGTACTTC
d_gene: .; abundance: .; v_gene: TRBV5-1; j_gene: TRBJ2-1; CDR3aa: CASSPGGYNEQFF; CDR3nt: TGCGCCAGCAGCCCCGGAGGCTACAATGAGCAGTTCTTC
d_gene: .; abundance: .; v_gene: TRBV6-4; j_gene: TRBJ2-7; CDR3aa: CASSGRTLYYEQYF; CDR3nt: TGTGCCAGCAGTGGCAGAACGTTATACTACGAGCAGTACTTC
d_gene: .; abundance: many; v_gene: TRBV5-5; j_gene: TRBJ1-5; CDR3aa: CASVRELGNQPQHF; CDR3nt: TGTGCCAGCGTGAGGGAGTTGGGCAATCAGCCCCAGCATTTT
d_gene: .; abundance: few; v_gene: TRBV7-2; j_gene: TRBJ1-6; CDR3aa: CASSFRNSPLHF; CDR3nt: TGTGCCAGCAGCTTCAGAAATTCACCCCTCCACTTT
d_gene: TRBD2; abundance: .; v_gene: TRBV7-6; j_gene: TRBJ2-2; CDR3aa: CASTAGTSGTNTGELFF; CDR3nt: TGTGCCAGCACCGCCGGGACTAGCGGGACGAACACCGGGGAGCTGTTTTTT
d_gene: TRBD1; abundance: .; v_gene: TRBV7-2; j_gene: TRBJ1-2; CDR3aa: CASSLGGQVAYGYTF; CDR3nt: TGTGCCAGCAGCTTGGGGGGACAGGTAGCCTATGGCTACACCTTC
d_gene: TRBD2; abundance: few; v_gene: TRBV29-1; j_gene: TRBJ2-1; CDR3aa: CSTPNPGLNYNEQFF; CDR3nt: TGCAGCACACCCAACCCGGGACTAAACTACAATGAGCAGTTCTTC
d_gene: TRBD2; abundance: .; v_gene: TRBV6-5; j_gene: TRBJ2-7; CDR3aa: CASSGSGESYEQYF; CDR3nt: TGTGCCAGCAGCGGGAGCGGGGAGTCCTACGAGCAGTACTTC
d_gene: .; abundance: few; v_gene: TRBV27; j_gene: TRBJ1-2; CDR3aa: CASSLKTGGPGYTF; CDR3nt: TGTGCCAGCAGCCTGAAGACAGGAGGACCTGGCTACACCTTC
d_gene: .; abundance: .; v_gene: TRBV29-1; j_gene: TRBJ1-1; CDR3aa: CSVRVAGAMNTEAFF; CDR3nt: TGCAGCGTTAGGGTCGCAGGGGCCATGAACACTGAAGCTTTCTTT
d_gene: .; abundance: .; v_gene: TRBV15; j_gene: TRBJ1-4; CDR3aa: CATSRDRSSWLLFF; CDR3nt: TGTGCCACCAGCAGAGATAGGAGTTCGTGGTTGCTGTTTTTT
d_gene: .; abundance: .; v_gene: TRBV4-1; j_gene: TRBJ2-3; CDR3aa: CASSQPMGATDTQYF; CDR3nt: TGCGCCAGCAGCCAACCGATGGGCGCGACAGATACGCAGTATTTT
d_gene: .; abundance: few; v_gene: TRBV11-3; j_gene: TRBJ2-5; CDR3aa: CASSLAAGEETQYF; CDR3nt: TGTGCCAGCAGCTTAGCGGCAGGGGAAGAGACCCAGTACTTC
d_gene: .; abundance: few; v_gene: TRBV7-9; j_gene: TRBJ2-7; CDR3aa: CASSFGIQRGGEQYF; CDR3nt: TGTGCCAGCAGCTTCGGCATCCAAAGGGGGGGAGAGCAGTACTTC
d_gene: .; abundance: few; v_gene: TRBV5-1; j_gene: TRBJ2-1; CDR3aa: CASSLLAAGNYNEQFF; CDR3nt: TGCGCCAGCAGCTTGTTAGCCGCCGGGAACTACAATGAGCAGTTCTTC
d_gene: .; abundance: few; v_gene: TRBV6-1; j_gene: TRBJ1-2; CDR3aa: CASSEEGIPNYGYTF; CDR3nt: TGTGCCAGCAGTGAAGAGGGGATCCCTAACTATGGCTACACCTTC
d_gene: TRBD1; abundance: few; v_gene: TRBV6-6; j_gene: TRBJ2-7; CDR3aa: CASSYQGVYEQYF; CDR3nt: TGTGCCAGCAGTTATCAGGGGGTGTACGAGCAGTACTTC
d_gene: .; abundance: many; v_gene: TRBV6-6; j_gene: TRBJ1-1; CDR3aa: CASSYGGQNTEAFF; CDR3nt: TGTGCCAGCAGTTACGGTGGACAAAACACTGAAGCTTTCTTT
d_gene: .; abundance: few; v_gene: TRBV5-1; j_gene: TRBJ1-1; CDR3aa: CASSLGTANTEAFF; CDR3nt: TGCGCCAGCAGCTTGGGAACAGCGAACACTGAAGCTTTCTTT
d_gene: TRBD1; abundance: .; v_gene: TRBV7-8; j_gene: TRBJ1-5; CDR3aa: CASRQGPLDPQHF; CDR3nt: TGTGCCAGCCGACAGGGCCCCCTCGATCCCCAGCATTTT
d_gene: TRBD1; abundance: few; v_gene: TRBV25-1; j_gene: TRBJ2-5; CDR3aa: CASSEFGTGRGETQYF; CDR3nt: TGTGCCAGCAGTGAATTTGGGACAGGCCGAGGAGAGACCCAGTACTTC
d_gene: .; abundance: few; v_gene: TRBV5-1; j_gene: TRBJ2-7; CDR3aa: CASSPDRHYEQYF; CDR3nt: TGCGCCAGCAGCCCTGACAGGCACTACGAGCAGTACTTC
d_gene: .; abundance: .; v_gene: TRBV7-9; j_gene: TRBJ1-1; CDR3aa: CASSLYVGVNTEAFF; CDR3nt: TGTGCCAGCAGCTTATATGTAGGAGTGAACACTGAAGCTTTCTTT
d_gene: TRBD1; abundance: few; v_gene: TRBV5-8; j_gene: TRBJ2-3; CDR3aa: CASSLGLTGGADTQYF; CDR3nt: TGTGCCAGCAGCTTGGGGCTGACAGGGGGCGCAGATACGCAGTATTTT
d_gene: TRBD1; abundance: .; v_gene: TRBV5-1; j_gene: TRBJ1-1; CDR3aa: CASSLGGQGGTEAFF; CDR3nt: TGCGCCAGCAGCTTGGGGGGACAGGGCGGCACTGAAGCTTTCTTT
d_gene: TRBD1; abundance: .; v_gene: TRBV30; j_gene: TRBJ1-5; CDR3aa: CAWGDRGDQPQHF; CDR3nt: TGTGCCTGGGGTGACAGGGGGGATCAGCCCCAGCATTTT
d_gene: .; abundance: many; v_gene: TRBV29-1; j_gene: TRBJ2-7; CDR3aa: CSVLRSYEQYF; CDR3nt: TGCAGCGTTCTGAGATCCTACGAGCAGTACTTC
d_gene: .; abundance: few; v_gene: TRBV7-6; j_gene: TRBJ2-7; CDR3aa: CASSLQGASYEQYF; CDR3nt: TGTGCCAGCAGTCTACAGGGAGCCTCCTACGAGCAGTACTTC
d_gene: .; abundance: few; v_gene: TRBV29-1; j_gene: TRBJ1-1; CDR3aa: CSVGRENTEAFF; CDR3nt: TGCAGCGTAGGCAGGGAGAACACTGAAGCTTTCTTT
d_gene: TRBD1; abundance: few; v_gene: TRBV11-3; j_gene: TRBJ1-5; CDR3aa: CASSPGTGYSNQPQHF; CDR3nt: TGTGCCAGCAGCCCCGGGACAGGATATAGCAATCAGCCCCAGCATTTT
d_gene: .; abundance: few; v_gene: TRBV29-1; j_gene: TRBJ2-2; CDR3aa: CSGRVPTGELFF; CDR3nt: TGCAGCGGGCGGGTACCCACCGGGGAGCTGTTTTTT
d_gene: .; abundance: few; v_gene: TRBV6-5; j_gene: TRBJ1-4; CDR3aa: CASSYGGRVNEKLFF; CDR3nt: TGTGCCAGCAGTTATGGTGGCAGGGTTAATGAAAAACTGTTTTTT
d_gene: .; abundance: .; v_gene: TRBV9; j_gene: TRBJ2-2; CDR3aa: CASRDRFTGELFF; CDR3nt: TGTGCCAGCAGGGACAGATTCACCGGGGAGCTGTTTTTT
d_gene: .; abundance: few; v_gene: TRBV2; j_gene: TRBJ2-1; CDR3aa: CASMGTPLGNEQFF; CDR3nt: TGTGCCAGCATGGGGACACCTCTCGGGAATGAGCAGTTCTTC
d_gene: .; abundance: .; v_gene: TRBV4-1; j_gene: TRBJ2-3; CDR3aa: CASSSPPTGETSTDTQYF; CDR3nt: TGCGCCAGCAGCAGTCCTCCCACGGGGGAGACTAGCACAGATACGCAGTATTTT